A single sample is the source of the 8 T cell receptor beta chains below, sequenced in a study of patients and donors after allogeneic stem cell transplantation. TCRdb fed the RT-PCR reads into MiXCR, producing one record per CDR3 protein. The sample has about 960,000 distinct CDR3 sequences, about 20% seen once. Sequencing was carried out using blood, either unsorted or a sorted T cell fraction (not recorded which). These receptors originate from a human donor who was either an allogeneic HSCT recipient or a stem cell or donor lymphocyte infusion donor (not recorded which). It is not recorded whose cells these are; they may come from a transplant donor.

In its sample, this clonotype was seen a few times. The rearrangement uses TRBV28 and TRBJ1-5, with D possibly matching TRBD1 (6 bases). V was shortened by 5 bases and J by 9 bases, with 14 bases between the two germline ends. The CDR3 runs 13 residues. Germline-derived CDR1 and CDR2 are MDHEN and SYDVKM. The CDR3 spells CASSGGLGTPQHF. The DNA for the CDR3 is TGTGCCAGCAGTGGGGGCCTTGGTACGCCCCAGCATTTT.

This clonotype occurred a few times. The V call is TRBV6-5, the J call TRBJ1-2; D gene unclear. The CDR3 extends over 15 amino acids. Germline V gene lookup returns CDR1 MNHEY and CDR2 SVGAGI. With 2 bases removed from V and 7 bases from J, the gap between germline ends came to 17 bases. This CDR3 reads CASSYGRAAPAGYTF. The CDR3 DNA reads as TGTGCCAGCAGTTACGGAAGGGCAGCACCGGCTGGCTACACCTTC.

The V gene is TRBV25-1, the J gene TRBJ1-5, with D tentatively TRBD1 (5 bases). Germline-derived CDR1 and CDR2 are MGHDK and SYGVNS. CDR3 length: 13 amino acids. Trimming removed 6 bases at V and 11 bases at J, with 17 bases between. DNA for the CDR3: TGTGCCAGCAGCCTAACGGAGACAGCGTCCCAGCATTTT. Translated: CASSLTETASQHF.

The V gene is TRBV25-1, the J gene TRBJ2-2, with 7 nucleotides matching TRBD2. This CDR3 is 15 amino acids long. Per germline, CDR1 MGHDK and CDR2 SYGVNS. V lost 0 bases and J lost 4; bases outside the gene matches: 2. In nucleotides, the CDR3 is TGTGCCAGCAGTGAATACGGGAGGAGCACCGGGGAGCTGTTTTTT. Protein sequence: CASSEYGRSTGELFF.

This clonotype has more than one count but fewer than ten. The rearrangement joins TRBV5-1 to TRBJ2-1; D not resolved. V was trimmed by 6 bases and J by 0 bases, leaving 10 bases between them. This CDR3 comprises 14 residues. The germline V gene has CDR1 SGHRS and CDR2 YFSETQ. Written as DNA, the CDR3 is TGCGCCAGCACAGGTCTCAGCTCCTACAATGAGCAGTTCTTC. It is translated as CASTGLSSYNEQFF.

This clonotype turned up a few times. This rearrangement joins TRBV7-6 to TRBJ2-1; the match to TRBD1 covers 8 bases. Trimming took 4 bases from V and 9 from J; bases not matched to a gene: 11. Germline assignment: CDR1 SGHVS and CDR2 FNYEAQ. This CDR3 has 15 amino acids. The CDR3 region has the DNA TGTGCCAGCAGCTCTGAGGACAGGGAGTCGAGTGAGCAGTTCTTC. This gives the protein CASSSEDRESSEQFF. Drawing the rest from reference TRBV7-6 and TRBJ2-1, the complete variable domain is GAGVSQSPRYKVTKRGQDVALRCDPISGHVSLYWYRQALGQGPEFLTYFNYEAQQDKSGLPNDRFSAERPEGSISTLTIQRTEQRDSAMYRCASSSEDRESSEQFFGPGTRLTVL.

Here the CDR3 DNA reads TGTGCCAGCAGCTTACATCGGATTATAAATGAGCAGTTCTTC. This encodes CASSLHRIINEQFF. The chain couples TRBV7-9 to TRBJ2-1; D is undetermined. Germline V gene lookup returns CDR1 SEHNR and CDR2 FQNEAQ (reference sequence). The CDR3 is made up of 14 amino acids. The germline V and J ends were trimmed by 2 bases and 7 bases, with 12 bases remaining between them. The full variable domain, in which reference TRBV7-9 and TRBJ2-1 provide the parts outside the CDR3, is DTGVSQNPRHKITKRGQNVTFRCDPISEHNRLYWYRQTLGQGPEFLTYFQNEAQLEKSRLLSDRFSAERPKGSFSTLEIQRTEQGDSAMYLCASSLHRIINEQFFGPGTRLTVL.

The table lists this clonotype with a few counts. The chain recombines TRBV6-1 with TRBJ2-1, with D possibly matching TRBD2 (7 bases). Germline CDR1 and CDR2: MNHNS and SASEGT. There are 15 residues in the CDR3. V lost 7 bases, J lost 7 bases, and 20 bases lay in between. The CDR3 DNA is TGTGCCAGCACCATAGGGGGGGAGGGTAAAAATGAGCAGTTCTTC. Its protein is CASTIGGEGKNEQFF.